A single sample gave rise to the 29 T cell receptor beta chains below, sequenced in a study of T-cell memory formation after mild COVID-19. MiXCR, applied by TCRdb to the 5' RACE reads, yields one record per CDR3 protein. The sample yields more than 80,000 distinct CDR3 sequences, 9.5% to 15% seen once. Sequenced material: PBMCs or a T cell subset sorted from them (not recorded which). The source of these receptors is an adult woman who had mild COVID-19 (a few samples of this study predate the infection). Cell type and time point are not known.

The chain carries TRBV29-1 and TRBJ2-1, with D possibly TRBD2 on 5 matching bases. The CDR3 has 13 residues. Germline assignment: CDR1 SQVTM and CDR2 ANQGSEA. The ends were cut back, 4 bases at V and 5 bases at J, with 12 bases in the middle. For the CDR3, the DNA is TGCAGCGTTGGGCTAGCAGGTAACAATGAGCAGTTCTTC. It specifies CSVGLAGNNEQFF.

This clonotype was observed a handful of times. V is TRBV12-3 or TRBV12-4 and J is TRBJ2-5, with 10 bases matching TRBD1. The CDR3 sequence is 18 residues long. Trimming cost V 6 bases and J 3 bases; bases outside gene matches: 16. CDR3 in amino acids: CASRAGQGDGEGEETQYF. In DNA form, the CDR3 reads TGTGCCAGCAGGGCCGGACAGGGGGATGGCGAAGGGGAAGAGACCCAGTACTTC.

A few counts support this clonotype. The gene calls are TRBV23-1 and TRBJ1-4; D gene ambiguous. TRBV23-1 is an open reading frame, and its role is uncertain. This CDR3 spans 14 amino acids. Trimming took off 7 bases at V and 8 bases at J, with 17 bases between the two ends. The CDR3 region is CASTANPKKEKLFF. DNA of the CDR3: TGCGCCAGCACAGCCAACCCGAAGAAGGAAAAACTGTTTTTT.

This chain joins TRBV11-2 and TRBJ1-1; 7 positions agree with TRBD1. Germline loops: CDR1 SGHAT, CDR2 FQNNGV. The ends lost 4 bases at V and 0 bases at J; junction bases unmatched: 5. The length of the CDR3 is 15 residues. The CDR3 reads CASSSTGIMNTEAFF. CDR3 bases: TGTGCCAGCAGCTCGACAGGGATAATGAACACTGAAGCTTTCTTT.

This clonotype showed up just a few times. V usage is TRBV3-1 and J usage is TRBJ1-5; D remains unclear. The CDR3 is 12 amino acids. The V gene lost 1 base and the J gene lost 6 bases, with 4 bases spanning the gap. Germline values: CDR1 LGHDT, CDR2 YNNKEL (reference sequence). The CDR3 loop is CASSQGSQPQHF. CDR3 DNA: TGTGCCAGCAGCCAAGGCAGTCAGCCCCAGCATTTT.

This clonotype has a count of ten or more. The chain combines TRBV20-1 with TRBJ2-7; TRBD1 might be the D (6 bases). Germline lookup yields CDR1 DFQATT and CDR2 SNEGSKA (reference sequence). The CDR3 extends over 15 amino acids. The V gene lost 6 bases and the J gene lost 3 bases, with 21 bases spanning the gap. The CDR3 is CSAKTPGADYYEQYF. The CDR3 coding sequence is TGCAGTGCAAAGACTCCAGGGGCTGACTACTACGAGCAGTACTTC.

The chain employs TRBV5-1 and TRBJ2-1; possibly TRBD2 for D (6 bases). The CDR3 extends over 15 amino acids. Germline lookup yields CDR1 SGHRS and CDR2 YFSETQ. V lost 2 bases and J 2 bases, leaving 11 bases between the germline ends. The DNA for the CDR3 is TGCGCCAGCAGCTTATTTAGCGGAGCCTACAATGAGCAGTTCTTC. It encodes CASSLFSGAYNEQFF.

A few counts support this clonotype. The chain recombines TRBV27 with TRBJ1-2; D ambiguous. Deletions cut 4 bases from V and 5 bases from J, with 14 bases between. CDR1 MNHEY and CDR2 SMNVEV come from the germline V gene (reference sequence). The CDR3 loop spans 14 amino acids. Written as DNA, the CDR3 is TGTGCCAGCAGTTCCCTCAAAGATCCATATGGCTACACCTTC. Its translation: CASSSLKDPYGYTF.

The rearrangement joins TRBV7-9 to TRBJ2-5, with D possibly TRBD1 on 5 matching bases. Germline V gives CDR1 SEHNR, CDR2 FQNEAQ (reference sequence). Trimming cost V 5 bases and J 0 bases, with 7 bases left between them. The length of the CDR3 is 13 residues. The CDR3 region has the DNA TGTGCCAGCAGCGCAGGGTACCAAGAGACCCAGTACTTC. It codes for CASSAGYQETQYF.

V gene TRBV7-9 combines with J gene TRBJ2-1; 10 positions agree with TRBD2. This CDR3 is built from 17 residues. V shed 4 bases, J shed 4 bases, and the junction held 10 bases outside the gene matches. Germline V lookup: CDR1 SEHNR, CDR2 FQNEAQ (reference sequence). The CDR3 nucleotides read TGTGCCAGCAGCTCCGCCCCGGGACTAGCGACATACAATGAGCAGTTCTTC. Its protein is CASSSAPGLATYNEQFF.

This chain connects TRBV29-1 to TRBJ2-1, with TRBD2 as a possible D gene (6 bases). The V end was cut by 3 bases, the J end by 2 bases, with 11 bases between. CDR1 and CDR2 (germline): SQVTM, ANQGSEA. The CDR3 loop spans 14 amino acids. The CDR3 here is CSVEASATYNEQFF. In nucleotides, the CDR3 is TGCAGCGTTGAGGCTAGCGCGACCTACAATGAGCAGTTCTTC.

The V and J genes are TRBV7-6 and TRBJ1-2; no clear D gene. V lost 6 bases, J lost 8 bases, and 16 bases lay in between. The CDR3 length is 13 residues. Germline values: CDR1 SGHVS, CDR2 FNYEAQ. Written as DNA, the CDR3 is TGTGCCAGCAGACCATTACCGGGAGGCGGCTACACCTTC. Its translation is CASRPLPGGGYTF.

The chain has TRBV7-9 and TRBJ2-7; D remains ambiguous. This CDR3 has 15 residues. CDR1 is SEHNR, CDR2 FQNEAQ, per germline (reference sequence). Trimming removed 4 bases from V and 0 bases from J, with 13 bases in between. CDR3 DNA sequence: TGTGCCAGCAGCTCGATCAGACGGATCTCCTACGAGCAGTACTTC. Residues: CASSSIRRISYEQYF.

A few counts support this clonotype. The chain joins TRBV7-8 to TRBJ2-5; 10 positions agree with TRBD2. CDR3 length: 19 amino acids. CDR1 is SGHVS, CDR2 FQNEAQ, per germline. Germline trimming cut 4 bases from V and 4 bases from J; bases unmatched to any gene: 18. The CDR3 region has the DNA TGTGCCAGCAGCTCCCGCGGCCTAGCGGGGGAATTCTTAATAGAGACCCAGTACTTC. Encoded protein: CASSSRGLAGEFLIETQYF.

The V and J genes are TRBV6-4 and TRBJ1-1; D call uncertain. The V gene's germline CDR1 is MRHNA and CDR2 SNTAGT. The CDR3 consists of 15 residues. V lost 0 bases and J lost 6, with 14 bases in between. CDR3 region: CASSDSGEAPSEAFF. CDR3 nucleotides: TGTGCCAGCAGTGACTCAGGAGAGGCACCCTCTGAAGCTTTCTTT.

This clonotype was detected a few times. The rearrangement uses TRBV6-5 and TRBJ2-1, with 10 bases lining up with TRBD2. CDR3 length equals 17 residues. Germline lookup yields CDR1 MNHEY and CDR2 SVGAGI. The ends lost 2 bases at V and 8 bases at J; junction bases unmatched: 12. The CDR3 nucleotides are TGTGCCAGCAGTTACGCCCTTGCGAGCGGGAGGGTCTATGAGCAGTTCTTC. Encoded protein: CASSYALASGRVYEQFF.

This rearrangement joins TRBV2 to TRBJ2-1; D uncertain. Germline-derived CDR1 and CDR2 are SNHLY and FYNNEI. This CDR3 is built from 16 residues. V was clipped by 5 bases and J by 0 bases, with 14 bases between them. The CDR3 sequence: CASSTQSLSSYNEQFF. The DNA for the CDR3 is TGTGCCAGCAGTACTCAAAGCCTGAGCTCCTACAATGAGCAGTTCTTC.

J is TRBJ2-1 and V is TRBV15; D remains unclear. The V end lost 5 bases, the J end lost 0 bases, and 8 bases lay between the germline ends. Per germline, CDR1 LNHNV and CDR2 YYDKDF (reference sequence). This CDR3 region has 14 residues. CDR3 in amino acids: CATSATGSYNEQFF. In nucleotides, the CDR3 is TGTGCCACCAGCGCGACCGGCTCCTACAATGAGCAGTTCTTC. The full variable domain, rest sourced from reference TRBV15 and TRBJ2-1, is DAMVIQNPRYQVTQFGKPVTLSCSQTLNHNVMYWYQQKSSQAPKLLFHYYDKDFNNEADTPDNFQSRRPNTSFCFLDIRSPGLGDTAMYLCATSATGSYNEQFFGPGTRLTVL.

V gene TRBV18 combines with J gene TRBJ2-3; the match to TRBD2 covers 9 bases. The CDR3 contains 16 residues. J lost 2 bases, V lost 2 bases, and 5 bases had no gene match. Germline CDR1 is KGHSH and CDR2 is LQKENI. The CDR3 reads CASSPGIAGDTDTQYF. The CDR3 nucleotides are TGTGCCAGCTCACCAGGGATAGCGGGGGACACAGATACGCAGTATTTT.

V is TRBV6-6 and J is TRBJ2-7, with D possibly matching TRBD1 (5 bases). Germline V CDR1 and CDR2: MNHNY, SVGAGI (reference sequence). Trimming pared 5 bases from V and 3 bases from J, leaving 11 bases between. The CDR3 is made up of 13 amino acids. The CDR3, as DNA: TGTGCCAGCAGTCCGACAGAAGTCTACGAGCAGTACTTC. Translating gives CASSPTEVYEQYF.

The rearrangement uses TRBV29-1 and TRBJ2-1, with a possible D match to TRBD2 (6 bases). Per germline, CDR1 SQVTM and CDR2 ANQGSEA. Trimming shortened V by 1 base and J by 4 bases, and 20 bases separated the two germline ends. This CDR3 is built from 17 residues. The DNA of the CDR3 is TGCAGCGTTGAAGTCAGAATGAAGTCAGGGAGGTACAATGAGCAGTTCTTC. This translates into CSVEVRMKSGRYNEQFF.

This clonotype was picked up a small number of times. The CDR3 spells CASSPQGDRGGETQYF. CDR3 nucleotide sequence: TGTGCCAGCAGCCCGCAGGGAGATAGAGGAGGTGAGACCCAGTACTTC. V is TRBV5-6 and J is TRBJ2-5, with D perhaps matching TRBD1 or TRBD2 (5 bases each). This CDR3 region has 16 residues. CDR1 is SGHDT and CDR2 is YYEEEE in the germline V gene. The V and J ends lost 4 bases and 5 bases respectively, with 21 bases between them.

CDR3 loop: CAISESWTSGATTDTQYF. DNA for the CDR3: TGTGCCATCAGTGAGTCCTGGACTAGCGGGGCCACCACAGATACGCAGTATTTT. V usage is TRBV10-3 and J usage is TRBJ2-3; TRBD2 matches at 12 bases. Trimming removed 0 bases from V and 2 bases from J; junction bases left unmatched: 6. The CDR3 is made up of 18 amino acids. Germline CDR1 ENHRY, CDR2 SYGVKD.

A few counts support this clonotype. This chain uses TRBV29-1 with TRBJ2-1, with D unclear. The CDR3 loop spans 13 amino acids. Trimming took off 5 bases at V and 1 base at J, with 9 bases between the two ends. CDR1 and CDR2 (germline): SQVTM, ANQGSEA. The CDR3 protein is CSVKEKSYNEQFF. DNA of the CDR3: TGCAGCGTTAAGGAGAAGTCCTACAATGAGCAGTTCTTC.

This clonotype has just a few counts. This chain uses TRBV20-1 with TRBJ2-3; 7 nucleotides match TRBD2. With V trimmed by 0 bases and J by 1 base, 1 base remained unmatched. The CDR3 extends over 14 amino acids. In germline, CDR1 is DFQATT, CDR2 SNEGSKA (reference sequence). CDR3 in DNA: TGCAGTGCTAGAGATCTAGCGGGCACAGATACGCAGTATTTT. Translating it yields CSARDLAGTDTQYF.

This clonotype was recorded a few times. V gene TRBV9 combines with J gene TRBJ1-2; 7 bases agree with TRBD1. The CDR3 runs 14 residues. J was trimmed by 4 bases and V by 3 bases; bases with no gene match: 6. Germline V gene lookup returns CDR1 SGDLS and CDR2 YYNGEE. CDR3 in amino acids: CASSETGFSYGYTF. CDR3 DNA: TGTGCCAGCAGCGAGACAGGGTTCTCCTATGGCTACACCTTC.

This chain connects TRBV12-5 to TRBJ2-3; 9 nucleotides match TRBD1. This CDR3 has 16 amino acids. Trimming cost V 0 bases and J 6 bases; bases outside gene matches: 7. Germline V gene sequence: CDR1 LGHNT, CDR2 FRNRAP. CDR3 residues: CASGLVGTGTNDTQYF. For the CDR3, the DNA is TGTGCTAGTGGTTTGGTCGGGACAGGGACGAACGATACGCAGTATTTT.

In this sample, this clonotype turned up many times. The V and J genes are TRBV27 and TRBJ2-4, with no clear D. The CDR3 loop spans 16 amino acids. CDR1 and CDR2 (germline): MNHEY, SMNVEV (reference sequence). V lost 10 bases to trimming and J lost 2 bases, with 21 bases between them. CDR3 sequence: CATRDYSGLTKNIQYF. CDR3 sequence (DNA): TGTGCCACCAGAGATTATTCTGGTTTGACCAAAAACATTCAGTACTTC.

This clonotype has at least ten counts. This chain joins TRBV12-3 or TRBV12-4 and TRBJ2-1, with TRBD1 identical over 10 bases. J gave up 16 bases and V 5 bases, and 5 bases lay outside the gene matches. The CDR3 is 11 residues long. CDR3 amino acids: CASSLGDRGFF. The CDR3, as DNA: TGTGCCAGCAGTCTTGGGGACAGGGGATTCTTC.